This T cell receptor beta chain was sequenced during a study of T-cell reconstitution after alpha-beta-depleted transplantation in children. Findings and limits, study-wide: T-cell numbers and diversity, one year after transplant, stemmed largely from T cells that were newly produced. It was reported that alpha-beta T cells came from several hundred expanded graft clones (about two months after transplant).

A word on this clonotype: Antigen: not known.

This CDR3 has 15 amino acids. Germline V gives CDR1 SGHTA, CDR2 FQGNSA. After removal of 5 bases from V and 1 base from J, the junction contained 6 bases not matched to a gene. Molecular barcoding with unique molecular identifiers was used for the TCRbeta library. TCRdb fed the PCR reads into MiXCR, producing one record per CDR3 protein. Here the sample spans fewer than 550,000 distinct CDR3 sequences, around 10% being singletons. The chain carries TRBV7-2 and TRBJ1-1, with TRBD1 matching over 8 bases. This specimen was PBMCs, mostly from graft donor cells, taken 180 days after TCRalphabeta/CD19-depleted stem cell transplant. This clonotype was obtained from a female patient between 2 and 15 years old who had a stem cell transplant for aplastic anemia, so the T cells may come from the graft donor. This CDR3 reads CASSPRTGQNTEAFF. The CDR3 DNA reads TGTGCCAGCAGCCCCCGGACAGGGCAGAACACTGAAGCTTTCTTT.